In its sample, the clone carrying this T cell receptor beta chain was seen a few times. The sample comes from a study of T cells after yellow fever vaccination. MiXCR, applied by TCRdb to the 5' RACE reads, yields one record per CDR3 protein. The profile shows 450,000 to 600,000 distinct CDR3 sequences, around an eighth of them singletons. This CDR3 spans 13 amino acids. Trimming stripped 2 bases from V and 4 bases from J, with 8 bases between. Per the germline V gene, CDR1 is LNHDA and CDR2 is SQIVND (reference sequence). The sequences come from PBMCs, collected on the day of the yellow fever booster vaccination. The gene calls are TRBV19 and TRBJ1-2, with D possibly being TRBD1 (6 bases). The TCR was taken from a young man who received the YFV17D yellow fever vaccine. The CDR3 nucleotides read TGTGCCAGTAGTATACCAGGGGTCTATGGCTACACCTTC. Translation: CASSIPGVYGYTF.